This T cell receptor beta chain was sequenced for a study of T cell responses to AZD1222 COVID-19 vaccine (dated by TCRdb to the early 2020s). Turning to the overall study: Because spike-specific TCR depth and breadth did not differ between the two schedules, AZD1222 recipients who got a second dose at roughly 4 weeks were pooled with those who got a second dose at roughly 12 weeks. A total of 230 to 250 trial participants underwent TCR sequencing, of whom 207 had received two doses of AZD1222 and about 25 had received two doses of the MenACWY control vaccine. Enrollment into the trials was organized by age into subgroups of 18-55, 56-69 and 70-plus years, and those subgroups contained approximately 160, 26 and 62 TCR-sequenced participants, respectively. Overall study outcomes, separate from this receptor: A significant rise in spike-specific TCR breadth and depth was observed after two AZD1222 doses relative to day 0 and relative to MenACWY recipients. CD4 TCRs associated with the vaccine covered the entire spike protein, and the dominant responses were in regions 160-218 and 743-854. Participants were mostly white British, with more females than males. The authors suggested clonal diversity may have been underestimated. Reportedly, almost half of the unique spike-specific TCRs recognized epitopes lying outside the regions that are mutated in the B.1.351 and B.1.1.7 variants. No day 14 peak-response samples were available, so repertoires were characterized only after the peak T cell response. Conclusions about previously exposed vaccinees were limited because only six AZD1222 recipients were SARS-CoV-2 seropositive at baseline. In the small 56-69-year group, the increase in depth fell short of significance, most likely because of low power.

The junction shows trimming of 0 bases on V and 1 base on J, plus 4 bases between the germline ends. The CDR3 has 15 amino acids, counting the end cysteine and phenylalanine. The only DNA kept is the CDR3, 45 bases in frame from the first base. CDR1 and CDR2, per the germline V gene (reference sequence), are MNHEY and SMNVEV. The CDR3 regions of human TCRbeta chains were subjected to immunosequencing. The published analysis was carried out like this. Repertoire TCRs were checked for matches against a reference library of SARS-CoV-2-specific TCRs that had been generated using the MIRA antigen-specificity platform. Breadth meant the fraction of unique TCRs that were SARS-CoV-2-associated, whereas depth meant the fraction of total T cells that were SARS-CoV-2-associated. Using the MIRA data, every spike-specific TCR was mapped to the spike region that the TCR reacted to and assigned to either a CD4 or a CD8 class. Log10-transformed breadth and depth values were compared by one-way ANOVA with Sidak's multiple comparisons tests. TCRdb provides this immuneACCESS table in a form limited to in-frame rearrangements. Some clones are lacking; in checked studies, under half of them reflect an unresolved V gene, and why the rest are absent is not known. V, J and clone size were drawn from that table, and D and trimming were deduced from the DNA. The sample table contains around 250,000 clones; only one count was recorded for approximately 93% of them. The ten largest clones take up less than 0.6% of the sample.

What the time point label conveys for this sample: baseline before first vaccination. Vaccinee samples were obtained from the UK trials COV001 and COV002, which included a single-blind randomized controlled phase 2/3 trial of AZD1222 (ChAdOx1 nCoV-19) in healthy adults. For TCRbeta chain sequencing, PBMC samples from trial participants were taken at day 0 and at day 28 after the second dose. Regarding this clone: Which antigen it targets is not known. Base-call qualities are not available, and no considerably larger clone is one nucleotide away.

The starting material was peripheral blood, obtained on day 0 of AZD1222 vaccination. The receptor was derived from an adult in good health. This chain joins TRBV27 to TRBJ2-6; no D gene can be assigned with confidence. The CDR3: CASSLSYSGANVLTF. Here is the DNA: TGTGCCAGCAGTTTATCTTATTCTGGGGCCAACGTCCTGACTTTC.